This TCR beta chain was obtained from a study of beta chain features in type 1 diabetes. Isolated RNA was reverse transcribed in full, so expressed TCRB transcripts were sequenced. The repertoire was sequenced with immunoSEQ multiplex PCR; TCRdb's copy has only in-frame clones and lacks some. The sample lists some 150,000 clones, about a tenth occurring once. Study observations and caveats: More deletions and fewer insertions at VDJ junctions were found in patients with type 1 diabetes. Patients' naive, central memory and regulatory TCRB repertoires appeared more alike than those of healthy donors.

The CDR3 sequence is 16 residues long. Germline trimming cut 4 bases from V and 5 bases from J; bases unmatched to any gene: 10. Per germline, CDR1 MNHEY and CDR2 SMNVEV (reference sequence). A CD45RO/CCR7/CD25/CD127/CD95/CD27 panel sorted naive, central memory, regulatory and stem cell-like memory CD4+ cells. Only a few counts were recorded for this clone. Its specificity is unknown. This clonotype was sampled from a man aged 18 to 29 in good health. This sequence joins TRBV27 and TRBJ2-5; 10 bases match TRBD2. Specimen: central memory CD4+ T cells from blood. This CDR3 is CASSSKSGGAEETQYF. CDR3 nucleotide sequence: TGTGCCAGCAGTTCTAAGAGCGGGGGGGCCGAGGAGACCCAGTACTTC.